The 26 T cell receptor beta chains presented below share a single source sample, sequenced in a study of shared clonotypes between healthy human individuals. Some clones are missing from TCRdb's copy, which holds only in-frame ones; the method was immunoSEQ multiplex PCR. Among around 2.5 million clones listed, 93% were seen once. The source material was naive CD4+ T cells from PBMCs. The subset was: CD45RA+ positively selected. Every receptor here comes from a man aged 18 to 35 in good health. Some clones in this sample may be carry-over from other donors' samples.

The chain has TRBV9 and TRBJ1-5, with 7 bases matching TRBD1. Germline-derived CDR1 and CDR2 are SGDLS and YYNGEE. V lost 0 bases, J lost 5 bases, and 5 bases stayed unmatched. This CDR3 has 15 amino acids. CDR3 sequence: CASSVGEGAYQPQHF. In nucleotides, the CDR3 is TGTGCCAGCAGCGTAGGAGAGGGGGCGTATCAGCCCCAGCATTTT.

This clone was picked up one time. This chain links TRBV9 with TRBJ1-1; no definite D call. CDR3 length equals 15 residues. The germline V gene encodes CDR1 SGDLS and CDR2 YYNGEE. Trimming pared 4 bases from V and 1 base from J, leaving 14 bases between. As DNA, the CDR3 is TGTGCCAGCAGCACCTCCCTGTCGGGGAACACTGAAGCTTTCTTT. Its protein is CASSTSLSGNTEAFF. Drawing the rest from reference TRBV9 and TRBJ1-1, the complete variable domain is DSGVTQTPKHLITATGQRVTLRCSPRSGDLSVYWYQQSLDQGLQFLIQYYNGEERAKGNILERFSAQQFPDLHSELNLSSLELGDSALYFCASSTSLSGNTEAFFGQGTRLTVV.

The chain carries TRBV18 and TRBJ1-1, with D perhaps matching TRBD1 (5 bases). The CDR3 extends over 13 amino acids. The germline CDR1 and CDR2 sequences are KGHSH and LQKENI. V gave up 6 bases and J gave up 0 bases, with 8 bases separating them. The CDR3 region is CASSEGMNTEAFF. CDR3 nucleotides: TGTGCCAGCTCGGAGGGGATGAACACTGAAGCTTTCTTT.

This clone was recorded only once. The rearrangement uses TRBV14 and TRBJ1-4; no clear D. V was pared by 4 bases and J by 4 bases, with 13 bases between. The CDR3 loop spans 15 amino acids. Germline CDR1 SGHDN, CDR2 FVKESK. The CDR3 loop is CASSPLGRGNEKLFF. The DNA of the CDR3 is TGTGCCAGCAGCCCCCTCGGTCGTGGTAATGAAAAACTGTTTTTT.

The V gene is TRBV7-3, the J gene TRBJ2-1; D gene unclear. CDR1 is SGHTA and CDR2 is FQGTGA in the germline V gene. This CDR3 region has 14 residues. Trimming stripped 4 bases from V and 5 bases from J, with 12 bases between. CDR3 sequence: CASSSSLTNNEQFF. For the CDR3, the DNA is TGTGCCAGCAGCTCCTCCCTAACAAACAATGAGCAGTTCTTC.

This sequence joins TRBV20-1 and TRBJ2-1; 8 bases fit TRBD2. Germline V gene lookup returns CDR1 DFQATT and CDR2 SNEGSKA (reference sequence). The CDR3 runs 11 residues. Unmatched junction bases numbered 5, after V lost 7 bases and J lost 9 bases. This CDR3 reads CSVPAGVEQFF. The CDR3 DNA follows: TGCAGTGTTCCAGCGGGAGTTGAGCAGTTCTTC.

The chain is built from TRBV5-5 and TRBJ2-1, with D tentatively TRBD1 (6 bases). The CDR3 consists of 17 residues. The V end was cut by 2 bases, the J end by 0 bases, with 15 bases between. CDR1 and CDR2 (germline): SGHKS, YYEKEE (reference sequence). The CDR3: CASSFYLGTPSYNEQFF. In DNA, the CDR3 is TGTGCCAGCAGCTTTTATTTGGGGACACCCTCCTACAATGAGCAGTTCTTC. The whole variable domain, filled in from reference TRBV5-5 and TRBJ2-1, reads DAGVTQSPTHLIKTRGQQVTLRCSPISGHKSVSWYQQVLGQGPQFIFQYYEKEERGRGNFPDRFSARQFPNYSSELNVNALLLGDSALYLCASSFYLGTPSYNEQFFGPGTRLTVL.

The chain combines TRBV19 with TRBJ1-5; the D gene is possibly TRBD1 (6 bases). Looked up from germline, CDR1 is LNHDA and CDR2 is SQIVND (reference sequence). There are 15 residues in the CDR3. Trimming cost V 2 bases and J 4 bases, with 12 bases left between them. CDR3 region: CASSISGHNNQPQHF. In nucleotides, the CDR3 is TGTGCCAGTAGTATATCGGGACACAATAATCAGCCCCAGCATTTT.

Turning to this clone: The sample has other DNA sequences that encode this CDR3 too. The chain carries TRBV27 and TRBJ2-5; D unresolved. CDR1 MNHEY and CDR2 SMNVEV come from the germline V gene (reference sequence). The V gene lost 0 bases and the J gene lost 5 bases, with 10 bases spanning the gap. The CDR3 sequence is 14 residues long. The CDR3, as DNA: TGTGCCAGCAGTTTATCTGGTAGCCGGGAGACCCAGTACTTC. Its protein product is CASSLSGSRETQYF.

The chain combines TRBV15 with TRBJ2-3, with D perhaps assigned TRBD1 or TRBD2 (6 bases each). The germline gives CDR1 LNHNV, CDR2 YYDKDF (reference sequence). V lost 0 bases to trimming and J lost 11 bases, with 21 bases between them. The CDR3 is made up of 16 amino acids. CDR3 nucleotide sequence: TGTGCCACCAGCAGAGATTCAACGGAGGGGGTCTTTGGGCAGTATTTT. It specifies CATSRDSTEGVFGQYF.

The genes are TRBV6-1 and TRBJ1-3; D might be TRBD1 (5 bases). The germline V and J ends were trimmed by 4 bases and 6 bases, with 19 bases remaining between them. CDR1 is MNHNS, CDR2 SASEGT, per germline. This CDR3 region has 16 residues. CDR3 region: CASSVTSGLGTNTIYF. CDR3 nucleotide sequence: TGTGCCAGCAGTGTTACCAGCGGCTTAGGGACAAACACCATATATTTT.

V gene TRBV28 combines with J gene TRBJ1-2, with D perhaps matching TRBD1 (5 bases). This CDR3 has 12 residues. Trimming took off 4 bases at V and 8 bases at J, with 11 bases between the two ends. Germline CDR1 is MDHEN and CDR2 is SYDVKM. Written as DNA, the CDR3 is TGTGCCAGCAGTTCAGGGTCGCCAGGCTACACCTTC. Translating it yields CASSSGSPGYTF.

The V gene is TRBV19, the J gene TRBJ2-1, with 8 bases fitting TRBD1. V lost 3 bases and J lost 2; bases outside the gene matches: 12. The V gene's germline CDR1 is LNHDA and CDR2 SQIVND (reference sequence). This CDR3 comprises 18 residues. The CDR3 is CASSIFGSNRGAYNEQFF. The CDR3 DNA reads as TGTGCCAGTAGTATCTTCGGCTCCAACAGGGGGGCCTACAATGAGCAGTTCTTC. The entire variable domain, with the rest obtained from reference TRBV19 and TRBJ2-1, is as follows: DGGITQSPKYLFRKEGQNVTLSCEQNLNHDAMYWYRQDPGQGLRLIYYSQIVNDFQKGDIAEGYSVSREKKESFPLTVTSAQKNPTAFYLCASSIFGSNRGAYNEQFFGPGTRLTVL.

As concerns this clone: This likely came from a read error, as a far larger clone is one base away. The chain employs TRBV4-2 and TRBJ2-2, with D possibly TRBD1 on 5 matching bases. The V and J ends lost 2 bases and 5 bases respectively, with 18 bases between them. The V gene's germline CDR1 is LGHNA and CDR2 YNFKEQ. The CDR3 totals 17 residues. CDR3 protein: CASSQTKLGRTTGELFF. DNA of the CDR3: TGTGCCAGCAGCCAAACAAAACTGGGCCGGACAACCGGGGAGCTGTTTTTT.

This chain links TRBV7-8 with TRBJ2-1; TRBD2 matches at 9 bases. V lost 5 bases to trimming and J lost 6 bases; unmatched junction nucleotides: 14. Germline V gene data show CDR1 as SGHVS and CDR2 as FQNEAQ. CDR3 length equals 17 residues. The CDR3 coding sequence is TGTGCCAGCAGCCCCGCGTGGTCTAGCGGGGTACTCAATGAGCAGTTCTTC. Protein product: CASSPAWSSGVLNEQFF.

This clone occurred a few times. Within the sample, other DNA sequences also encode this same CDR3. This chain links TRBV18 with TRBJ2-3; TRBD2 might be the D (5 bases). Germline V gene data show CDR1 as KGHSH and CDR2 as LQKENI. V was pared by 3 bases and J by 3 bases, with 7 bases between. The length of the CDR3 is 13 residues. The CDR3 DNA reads TGTGCCAGCTCACCCCCGGGGACAGATACGCAGTATTTT. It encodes CASSPPGTDTQYF.

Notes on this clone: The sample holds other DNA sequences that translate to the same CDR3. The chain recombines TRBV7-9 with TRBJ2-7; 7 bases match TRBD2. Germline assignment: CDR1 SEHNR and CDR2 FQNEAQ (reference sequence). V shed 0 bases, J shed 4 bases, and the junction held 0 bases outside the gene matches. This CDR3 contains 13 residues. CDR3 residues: CASSLAGGYEQYF. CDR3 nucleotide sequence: TGTGCCAGCAGCTTAGCGGGAGGGTACGAGCAGTACTTC.

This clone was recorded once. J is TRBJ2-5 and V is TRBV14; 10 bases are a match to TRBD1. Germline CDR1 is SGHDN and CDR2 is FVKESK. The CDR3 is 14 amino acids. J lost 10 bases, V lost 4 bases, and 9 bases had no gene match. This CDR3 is CASSRRDRGLVQYF. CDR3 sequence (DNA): TGTGCCAGCAGCCGCCGGGACAGGGGACTAGTCCAGTACTTC.

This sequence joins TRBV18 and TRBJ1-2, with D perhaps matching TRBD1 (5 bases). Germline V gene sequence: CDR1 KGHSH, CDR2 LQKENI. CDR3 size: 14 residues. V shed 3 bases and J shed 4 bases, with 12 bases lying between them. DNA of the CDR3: TGTGCCAGCTCACCGCGACAGCAAATCTATGGCTACACCTTC. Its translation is CASSPRQQIYGYTF.

The CDR3 reads CASSPWTSELYEQYF. DNA for the CDR3: TGTGCCAGCAGCCCTTGGACATCCGAACTCTACGAGCAGTACTTC. The chain uses TRBV9 and TRBJ2-7, with D possibly matching TRBD1 (5 bases). Germline-derived CDR1 and CDR2 are SGDLS and YYNGEE. CDR3 length: 15 amino acids. Trimming took 4 bases from V and 3 from J, leaving 17 bases between them.

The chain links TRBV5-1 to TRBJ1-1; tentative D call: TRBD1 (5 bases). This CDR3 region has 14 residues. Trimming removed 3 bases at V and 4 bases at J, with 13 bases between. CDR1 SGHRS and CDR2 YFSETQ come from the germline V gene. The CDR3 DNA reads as TGCGCCAGCAGCTCTGTCGCCGGGGGCACTGAAGCTTTCTTT. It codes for CASSSVAGGTEAFF.

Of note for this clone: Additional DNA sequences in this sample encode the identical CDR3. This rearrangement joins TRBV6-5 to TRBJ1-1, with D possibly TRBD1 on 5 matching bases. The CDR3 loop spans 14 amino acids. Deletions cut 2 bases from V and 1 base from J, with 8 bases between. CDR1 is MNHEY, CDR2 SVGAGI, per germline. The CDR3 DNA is TGTGCCAGCAGTTACGGGGGAAGGAACACTGAAGCTTTCTTT. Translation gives CASSYGGRNTEAFF.

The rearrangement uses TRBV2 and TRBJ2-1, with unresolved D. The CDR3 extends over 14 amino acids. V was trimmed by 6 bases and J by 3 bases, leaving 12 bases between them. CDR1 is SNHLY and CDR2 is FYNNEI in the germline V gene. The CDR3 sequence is CASSPGTGYNEQFF. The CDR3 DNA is TGTGCCAGCAGCCCTGGTACTGGCTACAATGAGCAGTTCTTC.

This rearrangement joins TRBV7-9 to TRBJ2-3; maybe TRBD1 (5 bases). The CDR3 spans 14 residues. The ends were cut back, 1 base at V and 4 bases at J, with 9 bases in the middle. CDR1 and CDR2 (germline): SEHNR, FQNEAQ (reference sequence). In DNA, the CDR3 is TGTGCCAGCAGCTTAGGGGGCGTGCCAGATACGCAGTATTTT. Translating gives CASSLGGVPDTQYF.

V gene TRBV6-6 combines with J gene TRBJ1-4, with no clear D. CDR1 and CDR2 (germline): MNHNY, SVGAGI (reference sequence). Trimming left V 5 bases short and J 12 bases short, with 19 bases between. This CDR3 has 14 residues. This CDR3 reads CASSMDPLTRELFF. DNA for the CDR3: TGTGCCAGCAGTATGGACCCACTAACCCGAGAACTGTTTTTT.

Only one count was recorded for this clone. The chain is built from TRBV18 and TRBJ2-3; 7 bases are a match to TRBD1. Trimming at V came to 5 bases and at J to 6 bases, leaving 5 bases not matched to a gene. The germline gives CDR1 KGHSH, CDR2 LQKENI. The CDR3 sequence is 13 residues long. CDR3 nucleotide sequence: TGTGCCAGCTCATCGACAGGGCGGGATACGCAGTATTTT. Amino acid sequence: CASSSTGRDTQYF.